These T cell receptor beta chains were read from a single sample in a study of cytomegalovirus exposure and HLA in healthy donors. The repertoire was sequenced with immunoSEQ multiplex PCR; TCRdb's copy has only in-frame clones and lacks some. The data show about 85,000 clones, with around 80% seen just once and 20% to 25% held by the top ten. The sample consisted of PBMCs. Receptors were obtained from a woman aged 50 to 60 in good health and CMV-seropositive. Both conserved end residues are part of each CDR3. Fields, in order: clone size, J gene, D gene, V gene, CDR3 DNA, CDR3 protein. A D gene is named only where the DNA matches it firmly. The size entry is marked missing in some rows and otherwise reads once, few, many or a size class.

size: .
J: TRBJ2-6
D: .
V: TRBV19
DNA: TGTGCCAGTAGTAGGGGCGGCTCTGGGGCCAACGTCCTGACTTTC
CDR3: CASSRGGSGANVLTF

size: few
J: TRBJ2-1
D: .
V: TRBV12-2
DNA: TGTGCAAGTCGGGGGGGTTCGTGGATAAGCTACAATGAGCAGTTCTTC
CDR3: CASRGGSWISYNEQFF

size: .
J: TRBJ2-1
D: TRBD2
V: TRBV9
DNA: TGTGCCAGCAGCATCATAGCGGGGAATGAGCAGTTCTTC
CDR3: CASSIIAGNEQFF

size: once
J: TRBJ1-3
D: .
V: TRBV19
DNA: TGTGCCAGTAGGGTCAGGGACTCTATGAACACCATATATTTT
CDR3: CASRVRDSMNTIYF

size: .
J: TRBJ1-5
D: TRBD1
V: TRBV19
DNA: TGTGCCAGTAGTATAGCCGCGGGACAGGGGAATCAGCCCCAGCATTTT
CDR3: CASSIAAGQGNQPQHF

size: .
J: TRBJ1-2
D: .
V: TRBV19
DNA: TGTGCCAGTAGTAATGGCAGGGACTATGGCTACACCTTC
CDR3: CASSNGRDYGYTF

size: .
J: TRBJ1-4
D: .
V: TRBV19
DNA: TGTGCCAGTACCACCCCGGAGGCAACTAATGAAAAACTGTTTTTT
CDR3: CASTTPEATNEKLFF

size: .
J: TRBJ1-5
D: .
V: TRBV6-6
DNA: TGTGCCAGCAGTTACCCGAACCGGGCCCCTTGGGGGGCCCAGCATTTT
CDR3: CASSYPNRAPWGAQHF

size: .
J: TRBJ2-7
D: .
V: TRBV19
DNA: TGTGCCAGCTCCCGGGGGACCGAGCAGTACTTC
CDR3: CASSRGTEQYF

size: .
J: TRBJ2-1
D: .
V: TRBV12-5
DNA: TGTGCTAGTGGTTTGCTCTGGCATGAGCAGTTCTTC
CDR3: CASGLLWHEQFF

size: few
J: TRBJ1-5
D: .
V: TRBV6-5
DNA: TGTGCCGCCATGGGGGGGTACAATCAGCCCCAGCATTTT
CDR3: CAAMGGYNQPQHF

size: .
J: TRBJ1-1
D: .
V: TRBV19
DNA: TGTGCCAGTAGTCGGACAGTGAACACTGAAGCTTTCTTT
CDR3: CASSRTVNTEAFF

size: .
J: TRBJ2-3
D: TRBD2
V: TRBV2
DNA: TGTGCCAGCAGCTGGACTAGCGGGACGGGAGATACGCAGTATTTT
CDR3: CASSWTSGTGDTQYF

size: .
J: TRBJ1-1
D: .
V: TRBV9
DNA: TGTGCCAGCTCTAGGGAGGGTGTCACTGAAGCTTTCTTT
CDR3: CASSREGVTEAFF

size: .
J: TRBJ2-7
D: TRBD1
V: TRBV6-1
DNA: TGTGCCAGCAGCGCCGGGACAGGGGCTACGCAGCAGTACTTC
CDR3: CASSAGTGATQQYF

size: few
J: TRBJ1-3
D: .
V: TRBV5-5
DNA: TGTGCCAGCAGCTCAAGGCTCGGAGCAACGGGAAACACCATATATTTT
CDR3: CASSSRLGATGNTIYF

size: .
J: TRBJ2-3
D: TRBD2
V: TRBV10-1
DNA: TGCGCCAGCAGTGACCTTAGCGGGGGGAAGGATACGCAGTATTTT
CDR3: CASSDLSGGKDTQYF

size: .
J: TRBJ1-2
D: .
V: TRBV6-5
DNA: TGTGCCAGCAGCCAGAGAAGCCGAGGCTATGGCTACACCTTC
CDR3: CASSQRSRGYGYTF

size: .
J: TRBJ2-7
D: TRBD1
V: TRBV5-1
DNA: TGCGCCAGCAGCTTCGACAGGGTCAGTGACTCCTACGAGCAGTACTTC
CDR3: CASSFDRVSDSYEQYF

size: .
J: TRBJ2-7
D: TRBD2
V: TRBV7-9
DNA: TGTGCCAGCAGCTTACTAGCGGGGGCTTACGAGCAGTACTTC
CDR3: CASSLLAGAYEQYF

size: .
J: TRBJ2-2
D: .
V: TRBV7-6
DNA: TGTGCCAGCAGCCAGAAGGCAGGGTGGACCGGGGAGCTGTTTTTT
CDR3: CASSQKAGWTGELFF

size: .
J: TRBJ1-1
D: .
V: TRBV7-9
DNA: TGTGCCAGCAGCTTATGGGGAGAGCCTGAAGCTTTCTTT
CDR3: CASSLWGEPEAFF

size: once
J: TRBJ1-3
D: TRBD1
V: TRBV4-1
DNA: TGCGCCAGCAGCCAAGGGGGACAGCCTACTGGAAACACCATATATTTT
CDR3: CASSQGGQPTGNTIYF

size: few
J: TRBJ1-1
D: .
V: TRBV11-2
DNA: TGTGCCAGCACACTTCAGAACACTGAAGCTTTCTTT
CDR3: CASTLQNTEAFF

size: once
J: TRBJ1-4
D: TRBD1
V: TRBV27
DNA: TGTGCCAGCAGTTTATCGGACAGGGGTGAAAAACTGTTTTTT
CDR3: CASSLSDRGEKLFF

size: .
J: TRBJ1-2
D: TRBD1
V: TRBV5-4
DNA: TGTGCCAGCAGCTTGGCCGCACCGGGACAGGGATACTATGGCTACACCTTC
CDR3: CASSLAAPGQGYYGYTF

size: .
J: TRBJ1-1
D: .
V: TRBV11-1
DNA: TGTGCCAGCAGCCCCACACCGAACACTGAAGCTTTCTTT
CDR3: CASSPTPNTEAFF

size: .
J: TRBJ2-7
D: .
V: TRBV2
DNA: TGTGCCAGCGGGGGGGCGAACTCCTACGAGCAGTACTTC
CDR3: CASGGANSYEQYF

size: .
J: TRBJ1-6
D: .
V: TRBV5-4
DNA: TGTGCCAGCAGCGTGGGCTCGAGCTCCTATAATTCACCCCTCCACTTT
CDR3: CASSVGSSSYNSPLHF

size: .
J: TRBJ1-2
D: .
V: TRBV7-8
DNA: TGTGCCAGCAGTCAAAGGGACACCAGGACGCGTGGCTACACCTTC
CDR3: CASSQRDTRTRGYTF

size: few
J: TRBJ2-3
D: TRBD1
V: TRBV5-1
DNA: TGCGCCAGCAGCTGGGGACAGGGGGAGTCTACGCAGTATTTT
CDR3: CASSWGQGESTQYF

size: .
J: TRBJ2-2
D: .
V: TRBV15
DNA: TGTGCCACCAGCAGCCAACGGACAGCTAGAGCCGGGGAGCTGTTTTTT
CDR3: CATSSQRTARAGELFF

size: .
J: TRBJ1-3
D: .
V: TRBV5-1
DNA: TGCGCCAGCAGCTTGGGGTGGCAGCGGGACCTTGGAAACACCATATATTTT
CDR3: CASSLGWQRDLGNTIYF

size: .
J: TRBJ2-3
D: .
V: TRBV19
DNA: TGTGCCAGTAGTCCAATCGGGACACCTAGCACAGATACGCAGTATTTT
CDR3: CASSPIGTPSTDTQYF

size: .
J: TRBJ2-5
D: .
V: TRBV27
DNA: TGTGCCAGCAGTTTATTTGCCCGTATGGACAAGATGCAAGAGACCCAGTACTTC
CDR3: CASSLFARMDKMQETQYF

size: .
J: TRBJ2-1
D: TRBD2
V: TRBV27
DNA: TGTGCCAGCAGTTACGAGCGGGAGGGTTACAATGAGCAGTTCTTC
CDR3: CASSYEREGYNEQFF

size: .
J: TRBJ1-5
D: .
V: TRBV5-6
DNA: TGTGCCAGCAGCCGATCGGACATTTATAGCAATCAGCCCCAGCATTTT
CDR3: CASSRSDIYSNQPQHF

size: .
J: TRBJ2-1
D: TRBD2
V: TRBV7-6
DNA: TGTGCCAGCAGCTGGTGGGGAGGGTTAAACGATGAGCAGTTCTTC
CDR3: CASSWWGGLNDEQFF

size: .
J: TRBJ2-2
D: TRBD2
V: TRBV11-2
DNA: TGTGCCAGCAGCTCCCTCCTAGCGGGGGGGTCCACCGGGGAGCTGTTTTTT
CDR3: CASSSLLAGGSTGELFF

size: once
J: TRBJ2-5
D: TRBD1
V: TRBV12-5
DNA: TGTGCTAGTGGCCTCTCCCAGGGGGCCCAAGAGACCCAGTACTTC
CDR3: CASGLSQGAQETQYF

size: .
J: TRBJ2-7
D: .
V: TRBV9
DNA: TGTGCCAGCAGCGTGTCGACAGGTTCCTACGAGCAGTACTTC
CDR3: CASSVSTGSYEQYF

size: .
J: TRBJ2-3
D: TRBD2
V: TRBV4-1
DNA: TGCGCCAGCAGCGGCCCACTAGCGGGAGGCACAGATACGCAGTATTTT
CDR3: CASSGPLAGGTDTQYF

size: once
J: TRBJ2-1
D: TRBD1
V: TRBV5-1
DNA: TGCGCCAGCAGAAAGGCGTTGGGACAGGATAACAATGAGCAGTTCTTC
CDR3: CASRKALGQDNNEQFF

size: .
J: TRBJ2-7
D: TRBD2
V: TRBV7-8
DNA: TGTGCCAGCAGCCTACGACTAGCGGGGACCTACGAGCAGTACTTC
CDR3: CASSLRLAGTYEQYF

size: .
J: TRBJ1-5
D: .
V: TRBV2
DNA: TGTGCCAGCAGTGAATCGTATTACAATCAGCCCCAGCATTTT
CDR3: CASSESYYNQPQHF

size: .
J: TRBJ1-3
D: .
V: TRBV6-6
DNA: TGTGCCAGCAAAGGACAGCTTGGAAACACCATATATTTT
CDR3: CASKGQLGNTIYF

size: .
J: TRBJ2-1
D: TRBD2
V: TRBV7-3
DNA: TGTGCCAGCAGCTCTGCTAGCGGGGGACGGAATGAGCAGTTCTTC
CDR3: CASSSASGGRNEQFF

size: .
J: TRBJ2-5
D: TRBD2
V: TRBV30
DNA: TGTGCCTGGAGTCCATTAGGACTAGCGGGAGGGGTAAGAAGCCAAGAGACCCAGTACTTC
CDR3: CAWSPLGLAGGVRSQETQYF

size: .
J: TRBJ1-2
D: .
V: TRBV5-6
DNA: TGTGCCAGCAGCTACATGACAGCCCTTGGGGGCTACACCTTC
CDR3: CASSYMTALGGYTF

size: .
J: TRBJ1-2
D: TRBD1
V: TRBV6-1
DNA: TGTGCCAGCACCGGACAGGACCGTTTCTATGGCTACACCTTC
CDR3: CASTGQDRFYGYTF

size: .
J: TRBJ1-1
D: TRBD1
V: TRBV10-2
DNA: TGCGCCAGCAGGGCGACAGGGTTGAACACTGAAGCTTTCTTT
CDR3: CASRATGLNTEAFF

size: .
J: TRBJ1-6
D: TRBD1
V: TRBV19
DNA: TGTGCCAGTAGTCAAGGGACAGGGAATTCACCCCTCCACTTT
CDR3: CASSQGTGNSPLHF

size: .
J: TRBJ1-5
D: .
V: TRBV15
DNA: TGTGCCACCAGCAGTCCCCGGGGAGGGACTCCCAATCAGCCCCAGCATTTT
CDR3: CATSSPRGGTPNQPQHF

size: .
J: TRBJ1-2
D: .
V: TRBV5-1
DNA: TGCGCCAGCAGTCTTTCAGGGCTGTTCGGCTACACCTTC
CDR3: CASSLSGLFGYTF

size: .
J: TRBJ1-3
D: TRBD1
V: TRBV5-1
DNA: TGCGCCAGCAGCACCCGGACAGGCGGGGGAAACACCATATATTTT
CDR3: CASSTRTGGGNTIYF

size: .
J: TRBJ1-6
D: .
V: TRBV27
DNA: TGTGCCAGCAGTTTTTACAGCTATAATTCACCCCTCCACTTT
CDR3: CASSFYSYNSPLHF